Given below is one T cell receptor (beta chain) in context. Using immunoSEQ multiplex PCR, the repertoire was profiled, and TCRdb retains in-frame clones only, with some absent. The table has fewer than 180,000 clones, roughly 94% seen once. The entry originates in a study of T cell responses to AZD1222 COVID-19 vaccine. Germline assignment: CDR1 LGHDT and CDR2 YNNKEL (reference sequence). This CDR3 has 13 residues. After removal of 5 bases from V and 10 bases from J, the junction contained 5 bases not matched to a gene. The input for sequencing was peripheral blood, taken on day 0 of AZD1222 vaccination. The chain joins TRBV3-1 (or the pseudogene TRBV3-2) to TRBJ1-6, with 7 bases lining up with TRBD1. This receptor was identified in an adult in good health. CDR3 in DNA: TGTGCCAGCAGCGACAGGGTCTGGTCACCCCTCCACTTT. It is translated as CASSDRVWSPLHF.